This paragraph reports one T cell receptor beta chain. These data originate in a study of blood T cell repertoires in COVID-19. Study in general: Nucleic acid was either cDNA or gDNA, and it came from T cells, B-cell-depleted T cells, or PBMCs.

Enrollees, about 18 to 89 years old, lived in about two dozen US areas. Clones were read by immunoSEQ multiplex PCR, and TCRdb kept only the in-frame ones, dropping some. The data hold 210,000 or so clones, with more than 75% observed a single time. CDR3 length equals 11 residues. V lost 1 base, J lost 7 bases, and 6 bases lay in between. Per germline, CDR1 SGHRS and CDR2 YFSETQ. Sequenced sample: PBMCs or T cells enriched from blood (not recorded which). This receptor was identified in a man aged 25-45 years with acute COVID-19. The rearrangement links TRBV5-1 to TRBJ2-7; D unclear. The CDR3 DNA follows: TGCGCCAGCAGCTTGACCGGGGAGCAGTACTTC. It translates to CASSLTGEQYF.